Following are 21 T cell receptor beta chains from one sample sequenced in a study of a mutant IDH1 vaccine in newly diagnosed glioma. These receptors' antigens are unknown. This table comes from immunoSEQ multiplex PCR, and its TCRdb copy is limited to in-frame clones, with some not included. The top ten hold 0.55% to 0.65% of the sample, which has approximately 76,000 clones, 75% to 95% seen once. Time point described: week 5, during vaccination. Every vaccination contained 300 ug of the mutant IDH1 20-mer peptide and was paired with topical imiquimod. The sequenced sample was PBMCs, obtained from a glioma patient whose treatment included an IDH1 peptide vaccine. The receptors stem from a woman in her 50s with glioma.

The chain links TRBV7-3 to TRBJ2-1, with 11 bases aligning to TRBD1. The length of the CDR3 is 15 residues. Germline assignment: CDR1 SGHTA and CDR2 FQGTGA. Losses at the gene ends were 4 bases for V and 8 bases for J; bases not matched to a gene: 7. The CDR3 here is CASSYGGTGGYEQFF. The CDR3 DNA follows: TGTGCCAGCAGCTATGGTGGGACAGGGGGTTATGAGCAGTTCTTC.

The table lists this clone with a few counts. The chain combines TRBV28 with TRBJ1-4; 9 bases line up with TRBD1. With 2 bases clipped from V and 9 bases from J, the junction kept 4 bases outside the gene matches. Germline CDR1 and CDR2: MDHEN and SYDVKM. The CDR3 sequence is 14 residues long. CDR3 coding DNA: TGTGCCAGCAGTTTACTCGGACAGGGGAAAAAACTGTTTTTT. It encodes CASSLLGQGKKLFF. Full variable domain (rest looked up from reference TRBV28 and TRBJ1-4): DVKVTQSSRYLVKRTGEKVFLECVQDMDHENMFWYRQDPGLGLRLIYFSYDVKMKEKGDIPEGYSVSREKKERFSLILESASTNQTSMYLCASSLLGQGKKLFFGSGTQLSVL.

The chain carries TRBV28 and TRBJ1-5, with 9 bases that match TRBD1. The CDR3 length is 16 residues. Germline loops: CDR1 MDHEN, CDR2 SYDVKM. Trimming took 4 bases from V and 0 from J; bases not matched to a gene: 4. This CDR3 reads CASSSLGQGSNQPQHF. CDR3 nucleotide sequence: TGTGCCAGCAGTTCGCTGGGACAGGGTAGCAATCAGCCCCAGCATTTT.

V and J are TRBV23-1 and TRBJ2-5; D remains ambiguous. TRBV23-1 is marked as an open reading frame, function uncertain. The CDR3 runs 15 residues. The V end was cut by 2 bases, the J end by 2 bases, with 12 bases between. In DNA form, the CDR3 reads TGCGCCAGCAGTCAAGTGTCGAGGCCGCAAGAGACCCAGTACTTC. It encodes CASSQVSRPQETQYF.

This clone has just one count. This chain joins TRBV7-9 and TRBJ2-3; D assignment may be TRBD1 or TRBD2 (5 bases each). The CDR3 consists of 12 residues. The V gene's germline CDR1 is SEHNR and CDR2 FQNEAQ (reference sequence). V was cut by 10 bases and J by 2 bases, with 10 bases left in between. The CDR3 protein is CANGAPTDTQYF. The CDR3 DNA follows: TGTGCCAACGGGGCCCCCACAGATACGCAGTATTTT.

This clone was observed a few times. J is TRBJ1-1 and V is TRBV13; D gene unclear. Germline V CDR1 and CDR2: PRHDT, FYEKMQ (reference sequence). V was trimmed by 5 bases and J by 6 bases, leaving 16 bases between them. This CDR3 is built from 14 residues. CDR3 in amino acids: CASSPWRALAEAFF. For the CDR3, the DNA is TGTGCCAGCAGCCCATGGAGGGCGCTCGCTGAAGCTTTCTTT.

V and J are TRBV9 and TRBJ2-3; the D gene is possibly TRBD1 (6 bases). The V end lost 0 bases, the J end lost 2 bases, and 10 bases lay between the germline ends. The CDR3 has 15 residues. CDR1 is SGDLS and CDR2 is YYNGEE in the germline V gene. CDR3 in DNA: TGTGCCAGCAGCGTAGGGACAGCCCTCACAGATACGCAGTATTTT. Protein: CASSVGTALTDTQYF.

The CDR3 here is CASSLPGRGSPLHF. CDR3 coding DNA: TGTGCCAGCAGCTTACCAGGAAGAGGCTCACCCCTCCACTTT. The V call is TRBV7-2, the J call TRBJ1-6; D is undetermined. With 2 bases removed from V and 10 bases from J, the gap between germline ends came to 12 bases. Germline-derived CDR1 and CDR2 are SGHTA and FQGNSA. CDR3 length: 14 amino acids.

This clone was observed once. V is TRBV11-2 and J is TRBJ1-1, with 9 bases lining up with TRBD1. After removal of 3 bases from V and 6 bases from J, the junction contained 5 bases not matched to a gene. The CDR3 is made up of 14 amino acids. CDR1 is SGHAT, CDR2 FQNNGV, per germline. CDR3 amino acids: CASSFQQGAPEAFF. The CDR3 DNA reads as TGTGCCAGCAGCTTCCAACAGGGGGCCCCTGAAGCTTTCTTT.

The V call is TRBV7-2, the J call TRBJ1-1; the D is unclear. This CDR3 spans 14 amino acids. Trimming cost V 2 bases and J 9 bases, with 16 bases left between them. Germline V gene sequence: CDR1 SGHTA, CDR2 FQGNSA. CDR3 sequence: CASSLRTVLGQAFF. The CDR3 region has the DNA TGTGCCAGCAGCTTACGGACTGTGCTGGGCCAAGCTTTCTTT.

The V and J genes are TRBV5-1 and TRBJ1-4; D gene uncertain. This CDR3 has 15 residues. The V gene's germline CDR1 is SGHRS and CDR2 YFSETQ. The germline V and J ends were trimmed by 4 bases and 4 bases, with 14 bases remaining between them. CDR3 sequence: CASSGQPGINEKLFF. The CDR3, as DNA: TGCGCCAGCAGCGGTCAACCGGGTATTAATGAAAAACTGTTTTTT.

J is TRBJ1-1 and V is TRBV30, with D tentatively TRBD1 (5 bases). CDR1 and CDR2 (germline): GTSNPN, SVGIG (reference sequence). V was pared by 4 bases and J by 5 bases, with 17 bases between. The CDR3 loop spans 14 amino acids. CDR3 coding DNA: TGTGCCTGGAACCCCCCGGCCCGGGGGACTGAAGCTTTCTTT. This sequence encodes CAWNPPARGTEAFF. Drawing the rest from reference TRBV30 and TRBJ1-1, the complete variable domain is SQTIHQWPATLVQPVGSPLSLECTVEGTSNPNLYWYRQAAGRGLQLLFYSVGIGQISSEVPQNLSASRPQDRQFILSSKKLLLSDSGFYLCAWNPPARGTEAFFGQGTRLTVV.

This clone has just a few counts. The chain has TRBV28 and TRBJ1-4, with 8 bases fitting TRBD1. The CDR3 is 13 amino acids. Trimming cost V 5 bases and J 7 bases; bases outside gene matches: 3. CDR1 MDHEN and CDR2 SYDVKM come from the germline V gene. The CDR3: CASSKDRAEKLFF. The CDR3 region has the DNA TGTGCCAGCAGTAAGGACAGGGCTGAAAAACTGTTTTTT.

The chain combines TRBV10-1 with TRBJ2-5; 8 bases are a match to TRBD2. CDR3 size: 16 residues. With V trimmed by 2 bases and J by 2 bases, 7 bases remained unmatched. Looked up from germline, CDR1 is WNHNN and CDR2 is SYGVQD (reference sequence). CDR3 region: CASSEGVSGTQETQYF. As DNA, the CDR3 is TGCGCCAGCAGTGAGGGGGTTAGCGGGACACAAGAGACCCAGTACTTC.

The chain employs TRBV6-1 and TRBJ2-7; either TRBD1 or TRBD2 may supply D (6 bases each). V lost 1 base to trimming and J lost 1 base, with 14 bases between them. Germline V lookup: CDR1 MNHNS, CDR2 SASEGT. The CDR3 extends over 16 amino acids. In DNA form, the CDR3 reads TGTGCCAGCAGTGAAGTTCTAGGGGGAGGATCCTACGAGCAGTACTTC. Amino acids: CASSEVLGGGSYEQYF.

The chain joins TRBV2 to TRBJ1-1; D may be TRBD1 (5 bases). Germline CDR1 is SNHLY and CDR2 is FYNNEI. This CDR3 is built from 13 residues. Trimming shortened V by 4 bases and J by 0 bases, and 6 bases separated the two germline ends. The CDR3 DNA reads as TGTGCCAGCAGTGGGGGGGTGAACACTGAAGCTTTCTTT. Translating it yields CASSGGVNTEAFF.

The chain carries TRBV10-2 and TRBJ2-7; D is unclear. V was shortened by 5 bases and J by 3 bases, with 8 bases between the two germline ends. The CDR3 extends over 12 amino acids. Per the germline V gene, CDR1 is WSHSY and CDR2 is SAAADI. CDR3 region: CASSFSVYEQYF. CDR3 coding DNA: TGCGCCAGCAGTTTTAGTGTCTACGAGCAGTACTTC.

The rearrangement uses TRBV7-8 and TRBJ2-7; TRBD2 might be the D (6 bases). V was trimmed by 5 bases and J by 6 bases, leaving 20 bases between them. Per the germline V gene, CDR1 is SGHVS and CDR2 is FQNEAQ. The CDR3 contains 15 residues. As DNA, the CDR3 is TGTGCCAGCAGCCCACCCGGCGGGACCGCGACCGAGCAGTACTTC. Translated: CASSPPGGTATEQYF.

CDR3 sequence: CASSEDRVWSGNTIYF. The CDR3 DNA sequence: TGCGCCAGCAGTGAGGACAGGGTCTGGTCTGGAAACACCATATATTTT. This sequence joins TRBV10-2 and TRBJ1-3, with 7 bases fitting TRBD1. The CDR3 is made up of 16 amino acids. Germline CDR1 reads WSHSY; CDR2 reads SAAADI. The V gene end was trimmed by 2 bases and the J gene end by 1 base; junction bases not matched to a gene: 5.

The chain combines TRBV6-5 with TRBJ2-2, with 9 bases lining up with TRBD2. Germline V CDR1 and CDR2: MNHEY, SVGAGI. This CDR3 is 15 amino acids long. Trimming removed 2 bases from V and 5 bases from J; junction bases left unmatched: 3. This CDR3 reads CASSYGTSQTGELFF. The CDR3 coding sequence is TGTGCCAGCAGTTACGGGACTAGCCAGACCGGGGAGCTGTTTTTT.

V usage is TRBV5-4 and J usage is TRBJ2-1; the match to TRBD1 covers 7 bases. CDR3 size: 16 residues. Trimming at V came to 6 bases and at J to 4 bases, leaving 13 bases not matched to a gene. Germline CDR1 and CDR2: SGHNT and YYREEE (reference sequence). The DNA for the CDR3 is TGTGCCAGCAACCGGGATGGCAGGGGGTTATACAATGAGCAGTTCTTC. Translated, it gives CASNRDGRGLYNEQFF.